Presented here are 20 T cell receptor beta chains from one specimen sequenced in a study of cytomegalovirus exposure and HLA in healthy donors. Clones were read by immunoSEQ multiplex PCR, and TCRdb kept only the in-frame ones, dropping some. The sample carries around 150,000 clones, around four fifths recorded once. The sample consisted of PBMCs. The receptor source for this set is a man between 25 and 39 years old in good health and CMV-seropositive.

The chain links TRBV10-3 to TRBJ1-2, with D possibly TRBD1 on 6 matching bases. The CDR3 extends over 13 amino acids. CDR1 and CDR2 from the germline V gene are ENHRY and SYGVKD. Trimming removed 6 bases from V and 1 base from J, with 9 bases in between. For the CDR3, the DNA is TGTGCCATCAGCTTGGACAGTAACTATGGCTACACCTTC. Encoded protein: CAISLDSNYGYTF.

This sequence joins TRBV6-1 and TRBJ1-4, with no clear D. V dropped 1 base and J dropped 4 bases, with 10 bases sitting between them. Germline V lookup: CDR1 MNHNS, CDR2 SASEGT. The CDR3 length is 15 residues. The CDR3 nucleotides read TGTGCCAGCAGTGAAGTCGCGGGTTTTAATGAAAAACTGTTTTTT. Encoded protein: CASSEVAGFNEKLFF.

Notes on this clone: Additional DNA sequences in this sample encode the identical CDR3. V gene TRBV7-9 combines with J gene TRBJ1-2; D unclear. This CDR3 comprises 13 residues. The V gene lost 1 base and the J gene lost 3 bases, with 6 bases spanning the gap. The germline V gene has CDR1 SEHNR and CDR2 FQNEAQ (reference sequence). In nucleotides, the CDR3 is TGTGCCAGCAGCTTAGGGCAGGACTATGGCTACACCTTC. This sequence encodes CASSLGQDYGYTF.

This clone came up once. The chain carries TRBV5-1 and TRBJ1-1, with TRBD1 identical over 7 bases. The CDR3 has 12 residues. Germline CDR1 and CDR2: SGHRS and YFSETQ. The V segment lost 0 bases and the J segment 7 bases; nucleotides outside the gene matches: 0. CDR3 in amino acids: CASSLGDSEAFF. CDR3 DNA: TGCGCCAGCAGCTTGGGGGACAGTGAAGCTTTCTTT.

This chain links TRBV7-2 with TRBJ1-2; tentatively, D is TRBD1 (5 bases). Germline V gives CDR1 SGHTA, CDR2 FQGNSA. The V end was cut by 4 bases, the J end by 2 bases, with 14 bases between. CDR3 length: 15 amino acids. The CDR3 sequence is CASSSKGGGNYGYTF. The CDR3 DNA reads TGTGCCAGCAGCTCCAAGGGCGGGGGGAACTATGGCTACACCTTC.

This sequence joins TRBV4-1 and TRBJ2-1; 11 nucleotides agree with TRBD2. The CDR3 spans 21 residues. Germline CDR1 and CDR2: MGHRA and YSYEKL. V shed 0 bases and J 1 base; nucleotides not matched to a gene: 14. CDR3 protein: CASSQEEAGLAAKGSYNEQFF. The DNA for the CDR3 is TGCGCCAGCAGCCAAGAAGAAGCGGGACTAGCGGCCAAGGGGTCCTACAATGAGCAGTTCTTC.

V is TRBV7-2 and J is TRBJ2-3; D might be TRBD2 (6 bases). CDR3 length: 13 residues. In germline, CDR1 is SGHTA, CDR2 FQGNSA. V was cut by 7 bases and J by 2 bases, with 10 bases left in between. The CDR3 loop is CASTRDFTDTQYF. Written as DNA, the CDR3 is TGTGCCAGCACCCGGGACTTCACAGATACGCAGTATTTT.

The chain joins TRBV5-1 to TRBJ1-2, with 7 positions matching TRBD1. V trimming: 4 bases; J trimming: 3 bases; junction bases outside the gene matches: 6. This CDR3 contains 14 residues. Germline V CDR1 and CDR2: SGHRS, YFSETQ. DNA for the CDR3: TGCGCCAGCAGCGAAGGGGGCTTCGACTATGGCTACACCTTC. Protein sequence: CASSEGGFDYGYTF.

The rearrangement uses TRBV2 and TRBJ2-5; 8 bases map to TRBD2. The CDR3 totals 15 residues. With 6 bases clipped from V and 2 bases from J, the junction kept 8 bases outside the gene matches. CDR1 is SNHLY, CDR2 FYNNEI, per germline. CDR3 in DNA: TGTGCCAGCAGGGGGAACGGGGGGGGACAAGAGACCCAGTACTTC. Translation: CASRGNGGGQETQYF.

The V gene is TRBV2, the J gene TRBJ2-2; TRBD1 aligns across 10 bases. CDR1 and CDR2 (germline): SNHLY, FYNNEI. Germline trimming cut 6 bases from V and 6 bases from J; bases unmatched to any gene: 1. This CDR3 is 13 amino acids long. In nucleotides, the CDR3 is TGTGCCAGCAGGGACAGGGGGGCCGGGGAGCTGTTTTTT. Its protein is CASRDRGAGELFF.

CDR3 protein: CASSFGTGGGYTF. The DNA for the CDR3 is TGTGCCAGCAGCTTCGGGACAGGGGGTGGCTACACCTTC. The chain employs TRBV7-9 and TRBJ1-2, with 11 bases fitting TRBD1. Germline V lookup: CDR1 SEHNR, CDR2 FQNEAQ (reference sequence). The CDR3 length is 13 residues. The trim removed 3 bases at V and 7 bases at J, leaving 1 base unmatched.

DNA for the CDR3: TGCGCCAGCAGTGATCGTGGACAGGGTAACTACGAGCAGTACTTC. Translating gives CASSDRGQGNYEQYF. The rearrangement uses TRBV10-1 and TRBJ2-7; 8 positions match TRBD1. The CDR3 runs to 15 residues. Germline V lookup: CDR1 WNHNN, CDR2 SYGVQD (reference sequence). V trimming: 3 bases; J trimming: 3 bases; junction bases outside the gene matches: 7.

This chain joins TRBV18 and TRBJ1-2; a weak D match, TRBD1 (5 bases). Germline V gene data show CDR1 as KGHSH and CDR2 as LQKENI. V lost 6 bases and J 4 bases, leaving 15 bases between the germline ends. The CDR3 is 14 amino acids. The CDR3 DNA reads as TGTGCCAGCTCCCCTACAAGGACAAGCTATGGCTACACCTTC. Translation gives CASSPTRTSYGYTF.

This clone was picked up many times. The V gene is TRBV9, the J gene TRBJ1-4, with 7 bases lining up with TRBD1. The germline CDR1 and CDR2 sequences are SGDLS and YYNGEE. This CDR3 has 16 amino acids. V shed 4 bases, J shed 7 bases, and the junction held 13 bases outside the gene matches. The CDR3 DNA is TGTGCCAGCAGCACGGAACCGCAGGGGGTTGCTGAAAAACTGTTTTTT. It codes for CASSTEPQGVAEKLFF.

The genes are TRBV19 and TRBJ2-5; 8 bases align to TRBD1. The CDR3 extends over 16 amino acids. V shed 6 bases, J shed 5 bases, and the junction held 14 bases outside the gene matches. CDR1 and CDR2 (germline): LNHDA, SQIVND (reference sequence). Here the CDR3 DNA reads TGTGCCAGTAGAAGGGGGACAGGTCCAGGTTGGGAGACCCAGTACTTC. Translating gives CASRRGTGPGWETQYF.

The J gene is TRBJ1-5, the V gene TRBV28, with a possible D match to TRBD1 (5 bases). V was cut by 1 base and J by 0 bases, with 7 bases left in between. The CDR3 extends over 15 amino acids. From germline, CDR1 is MDHEN and CDR2 SYDVKM. In DNA form, the CDR3 reads TGTGCCAGCAGTTTATACCAGGGTAGCAATCAGCCCCAGCATTTT. Its translation is CASSLYQGSNQPQHF.

This chain joins TRBV27 and TRBJ2-7, with 12 positions matching TRBD2. The V and J ends lost 4 bases and 3 bases, in that order; junction bases with no gene match: 7. The CDR3 is made up of 16 amino acids. In germline, CDR1 is MNHEY, CDR2 SMNVEV (reference sequence). The CDR3: CASSSLLAGGIYEQYF. The CDR3 bases are TGTGCCAGCAGTTCACTCCTAGCGGGAGGGATCTACGAGCAGTACTTC.

Only a few counts were recorded for this clone. V usage is TRBV10-3 and J usage is TRBJ2-1; tentative D call: TRBD1 (5 bases). Germline CDR1 and CDR2: ENHRY and SYGVKD. The V gene lost 2 bases and the J gene lost 9 bases, with 11 bases spanning the gap. CDR3 length: 13 residues. In DNA, the CDR3 is TGTGCCATCAGTGAGATAGGGGCTGGTGAGCAGTTCTTC. This sequence encodes CAISEIGAGEQFF.

This chain connects TRBV9 to TRBJ2-3; 10 bases agree with TRBD2. Germline CDR1 and CDR2: SGDLS and YYNGEE. J was trimmed by 2 bases and V by 5 bases; bases with no gene match: 8. The CDR3 covers 16 residues. CDR3 sequence: CASRPQRGGPTDTQYF. The CDR3 DNA is TGTGCCAGCAGGCCCCAGCGGGGGGGACCCACAGATACGCAGTATTTT. The whole variable domain, remainder taken from reference TRBV9 and TRBJ2-3, is DSGVTQTPKHLITATGQRVTLRCSPRSGDLSVYWYQQSLDQGLQFLIQYYNGEERAKGNILERFSAQQFPDLHSELNLSSLELGDSALYFCASRPQRGGPTDTQYFGPGTRLTVL.

This clone was seen a few times. J is TRBJ1-1 and V is TRBV19, with no clear D. The CDR3 extends over 12 amino acids. Trimming removed 7 bases at V and 1 base at J, with 7 bases between. Germline assignment: CDR1 LNHDA and CDR2 SQIVND (reference sequence). CDR3 sequence: CASTPGNTEAFF. The CDR3, as DNA: TGTGCCAGTACCCCGGGGAACACTGAAGCTTTCTTT. Complete variable domain (other parts from reference TRBV19 and TRBJ1-1): DGGITQSPKYLFRKEGQNVTLSCEQNLNHDAMYWYRQDPGQGLRLIYYSQIVNDFQKGDIAEGYSVSREKKESFPLTVTSAQKNPTAFYLCASTPGNTEAFFGQGTRLTVV.